This TCR beta chain was identified in a study of T cell responses to AZD1222 COVID-19 vaccine. Sequencing used immunoSEQ multiplex PCR; TCRdb keeps in-frame clones, though not all of them. The top ten clones hold about 1.7% of a sample with about 100,000 clones, roughly nine tenths of them seen once. The V gene lost 5 bases and the J gene lost 0 bases, with 11 bases spanning the gap. The V gene's germline CDR1 is SGHTA and CDR2 FQGNSA. The CDR3 extends over 15 amino acids. The sequence came from an adult in good health. V is TRBV7-2 and J is TRBJ1-3; D is undetermined. This material consisted of peripheral blood, taken on day 0 of AZD1222 vaccination. The CDR3, as DNA: TGTGCCAGCAGCCCGTCCACATCCTCTGGAAACACCATATATTTT. This codes for CASSPSTSSGNTIYF.